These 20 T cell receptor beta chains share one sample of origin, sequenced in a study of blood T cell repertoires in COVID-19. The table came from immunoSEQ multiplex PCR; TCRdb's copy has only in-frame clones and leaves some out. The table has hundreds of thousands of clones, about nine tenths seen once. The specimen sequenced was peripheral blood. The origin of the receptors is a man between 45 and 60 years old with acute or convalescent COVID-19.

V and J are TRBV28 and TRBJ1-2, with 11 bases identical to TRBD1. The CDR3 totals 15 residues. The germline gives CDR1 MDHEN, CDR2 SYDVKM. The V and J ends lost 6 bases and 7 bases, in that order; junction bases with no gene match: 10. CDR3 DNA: TGTGCCAGCAGCCGCCAGGACAGGGGGCCGGTTGGCTACACCTTC. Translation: CASSRQDRGPVGYTF.

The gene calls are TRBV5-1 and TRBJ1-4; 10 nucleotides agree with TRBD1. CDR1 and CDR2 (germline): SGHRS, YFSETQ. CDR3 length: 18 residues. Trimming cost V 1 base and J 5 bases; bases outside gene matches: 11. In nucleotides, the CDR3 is TGCGCCAGCAGCTTGCCCCCGGGACAGGGGAACTTAAATGAAAAACTGTTTTTT. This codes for CASSLPPGQGNLNEKLFF. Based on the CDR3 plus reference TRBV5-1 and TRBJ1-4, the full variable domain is KAGVTQTPRYLIKTRGQQVTLSCSPISGHRSVSWYQQTPGQGLQFLFEYFSETQRNKGNFPGRFSGRQFSNSRSEMNVSTLELGDSALYLCASSLPPGQGNLNEKLFFGSGTQLSVL.

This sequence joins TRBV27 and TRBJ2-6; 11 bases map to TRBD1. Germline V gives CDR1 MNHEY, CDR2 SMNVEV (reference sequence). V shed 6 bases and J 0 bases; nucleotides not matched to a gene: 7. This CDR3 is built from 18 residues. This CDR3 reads CASRKGTGGVSGANVLTF. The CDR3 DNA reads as TGTGCCAGCAGAAAAGGGACAGGGGGTGTCTCTGGGGCCAACGTCCTGACTTTC.

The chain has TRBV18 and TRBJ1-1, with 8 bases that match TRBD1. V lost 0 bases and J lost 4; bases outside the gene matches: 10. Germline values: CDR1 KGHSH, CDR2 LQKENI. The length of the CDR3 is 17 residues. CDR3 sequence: CASSPPGVQGASTEAFF. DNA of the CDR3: TGTGCCAGCTCACCACCAGGGGTCCAGGGGGCTAGCACTGAAGCTTTCTTT.

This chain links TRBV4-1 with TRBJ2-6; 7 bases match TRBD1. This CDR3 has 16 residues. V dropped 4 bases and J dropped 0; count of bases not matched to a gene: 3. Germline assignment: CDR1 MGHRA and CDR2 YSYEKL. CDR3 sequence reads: CASSPSGGSGANVLTF. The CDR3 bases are TGCGCCAGCAGCCCCTCAGGGGGCTCTGGGGCCAACGTCCTGACTTTC.

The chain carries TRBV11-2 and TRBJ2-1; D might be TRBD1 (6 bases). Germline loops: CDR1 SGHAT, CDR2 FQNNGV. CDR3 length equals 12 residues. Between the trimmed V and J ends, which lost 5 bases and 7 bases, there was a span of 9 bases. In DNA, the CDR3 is TGTGCCAGCAGCCCCCAGGGGAATGAGCAGTTCTTC. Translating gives CASSPQGNEQFF.

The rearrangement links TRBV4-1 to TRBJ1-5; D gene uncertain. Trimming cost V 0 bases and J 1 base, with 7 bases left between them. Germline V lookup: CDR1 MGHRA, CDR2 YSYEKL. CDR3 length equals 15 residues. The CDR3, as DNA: TGCGCCAGCAGCCAAGATCGCGTCAGCAATCAGCCCCAGCATTTT. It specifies CASSQDRVSNQPQHF.

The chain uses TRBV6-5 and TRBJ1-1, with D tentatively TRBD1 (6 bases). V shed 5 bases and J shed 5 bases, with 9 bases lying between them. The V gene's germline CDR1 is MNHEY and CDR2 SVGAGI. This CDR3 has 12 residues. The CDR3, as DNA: TGTGCCAGCAGTCCCCAGGGGACTGAAGCTTTCTTT. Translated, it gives CASSPQGTEAFF.

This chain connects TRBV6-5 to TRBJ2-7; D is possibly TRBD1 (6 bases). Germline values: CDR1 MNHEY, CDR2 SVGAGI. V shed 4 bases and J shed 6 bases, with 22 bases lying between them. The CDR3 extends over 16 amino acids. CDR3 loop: CASSFEGGRAGGEQYF. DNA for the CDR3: TGTGCCAGCAGTTTCGAAGGGGGACGGGCTGGGGGCGAGCAGTACTTC.

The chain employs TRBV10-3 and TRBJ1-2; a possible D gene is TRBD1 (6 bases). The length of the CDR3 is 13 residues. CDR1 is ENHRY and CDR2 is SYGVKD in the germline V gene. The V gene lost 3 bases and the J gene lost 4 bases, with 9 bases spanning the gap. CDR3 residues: CAISERGTYGYTF. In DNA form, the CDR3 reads TGTGCCATCAGTGAAAGGGGGACCTATGGCTACACCTTC.

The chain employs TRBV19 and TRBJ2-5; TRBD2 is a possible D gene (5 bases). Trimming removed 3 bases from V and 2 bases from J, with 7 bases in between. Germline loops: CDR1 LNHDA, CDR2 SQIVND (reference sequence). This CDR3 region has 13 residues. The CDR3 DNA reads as TGTGCCAGTAGTATCCCGGGGCAAGAGACCCAGTACTTC. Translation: CASSIPGQETQYF.

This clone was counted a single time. The chain's CDR3 is CASSVEAGQSYNEQFF. The DNA for the CDR3 is TGTGCCAGCAGCGTAGAGGCAGGGCAGTCCTACAATGAGCAGTTCTTC. The rearrangement uses TRBV9 and TRBJ2-1, with a weak D call TRBD1 (5 bases). The CDR3 covers 16 residues. CDR1 is SGDLS and CDR2 is YYNGEE in the germline V gene. Trimming left V 0 bases short and J 1 base short, with 11 bases between.

CDR3 loop: CASTPGTGVNTGELFF. CDR3 bases: TGTGCCAGCACCCCCGGGACAGGGGTTAACACCGGGGAGCTGTTTTTT. The chain couples TRBV6-2 or TRBV6-3 to TRBJ2-2; 10 positions match TRBD1. This CDR3 is built from 16 residues. CDR1 is MNHEY and CDR2 is SVGEGT in the germline V gene. V lost 7 bases and J lost 2; bases outside the gene matches: 7.

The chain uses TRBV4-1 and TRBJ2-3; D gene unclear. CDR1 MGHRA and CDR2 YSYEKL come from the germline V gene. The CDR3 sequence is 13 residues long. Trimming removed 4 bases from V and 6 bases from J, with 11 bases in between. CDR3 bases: TGCGCCAGCAGCCTCAGAGAGCGCGATACGCAGTATTTT. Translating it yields CASSLRERDTQYF.

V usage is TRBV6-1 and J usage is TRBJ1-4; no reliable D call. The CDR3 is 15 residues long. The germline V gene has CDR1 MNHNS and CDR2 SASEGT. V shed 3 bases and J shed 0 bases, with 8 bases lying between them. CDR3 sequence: CASSDYGATNEKLFF. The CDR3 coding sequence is TGTGCCAGCAGTGATTACGGTGCAACTAATGAAAAACTGTTTTTT.

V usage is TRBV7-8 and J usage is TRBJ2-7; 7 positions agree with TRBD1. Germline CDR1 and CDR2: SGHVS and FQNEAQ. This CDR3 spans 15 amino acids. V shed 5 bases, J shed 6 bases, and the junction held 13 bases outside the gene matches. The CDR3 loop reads CASSPFTTGSSEQYF. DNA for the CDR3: TGTGCCAGCAGCCCCTTCACGACAGGGTCTAGCGAGCAGTACTTC.

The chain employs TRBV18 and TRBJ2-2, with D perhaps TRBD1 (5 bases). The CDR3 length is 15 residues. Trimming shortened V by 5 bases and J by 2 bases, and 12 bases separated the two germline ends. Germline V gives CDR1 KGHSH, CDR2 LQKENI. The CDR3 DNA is TGTGCCAGCTCATCGGACAAGCTAAACACCGGGGAGCTGTTTTTT. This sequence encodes CASSSDKLNTGELFF.

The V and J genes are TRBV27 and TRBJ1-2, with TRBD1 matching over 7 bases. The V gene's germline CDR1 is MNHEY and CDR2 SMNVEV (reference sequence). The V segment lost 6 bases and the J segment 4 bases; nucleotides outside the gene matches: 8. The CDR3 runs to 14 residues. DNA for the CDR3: TGTGCCAGCAGCCCGACGACAGGGTTCTATGGCTACACCTTC. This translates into CASSPTTGFYGYTF.

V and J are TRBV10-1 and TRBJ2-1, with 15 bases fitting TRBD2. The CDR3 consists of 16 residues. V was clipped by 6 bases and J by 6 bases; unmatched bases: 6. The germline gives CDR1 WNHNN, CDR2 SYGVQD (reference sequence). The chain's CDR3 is CASSLTGLAGGNEQFF. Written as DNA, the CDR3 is TGCGCCAGCAGCCTTACGGGACTAGCGGGGGGCAATGAGCAGTTCTTC.

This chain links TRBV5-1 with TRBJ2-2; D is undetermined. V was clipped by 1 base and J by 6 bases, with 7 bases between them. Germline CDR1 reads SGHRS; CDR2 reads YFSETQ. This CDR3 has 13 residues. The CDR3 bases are TGCGCCAGCAGCTTGACAGTCGCCGGGGAGCTGTTTTTT. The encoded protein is CASSLTVAGELFF.